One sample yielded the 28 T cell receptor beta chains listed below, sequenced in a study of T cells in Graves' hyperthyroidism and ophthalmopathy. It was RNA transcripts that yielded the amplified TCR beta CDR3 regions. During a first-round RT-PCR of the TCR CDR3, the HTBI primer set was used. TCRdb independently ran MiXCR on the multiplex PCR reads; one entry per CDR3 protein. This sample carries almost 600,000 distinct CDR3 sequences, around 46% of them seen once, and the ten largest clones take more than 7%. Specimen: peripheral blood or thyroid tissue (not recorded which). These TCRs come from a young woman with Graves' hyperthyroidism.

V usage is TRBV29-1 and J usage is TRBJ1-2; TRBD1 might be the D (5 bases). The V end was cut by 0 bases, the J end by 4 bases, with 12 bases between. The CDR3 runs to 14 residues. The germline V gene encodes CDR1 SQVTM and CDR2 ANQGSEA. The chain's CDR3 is CSVEDKGPAYGYTF. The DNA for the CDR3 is TGCAGCGTTGAAGATAAGGGGCCAGCCTATGGCTACACCTTC.

The CDR3 nucleotides are TGTGCCAGCAGTCCATTAATACGGGACAGGGGTCTTTGGAACACTGAAGCTTTCTTT. Translation gives CASSPLIRDRGLWNTEAFF. The chain joins TRBV12-3 or TRBV12-4 to TRBJ1-1, with 10 positions matching TRBD1. There are 19 residues in the CDR3. J was trimmed by 1 base and V by 5 bases; bases with no gene match: 16.

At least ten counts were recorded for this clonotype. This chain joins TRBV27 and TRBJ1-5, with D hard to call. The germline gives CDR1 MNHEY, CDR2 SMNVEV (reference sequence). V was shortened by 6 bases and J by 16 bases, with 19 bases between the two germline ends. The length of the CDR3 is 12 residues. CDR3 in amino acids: CASRYHSNSIHF. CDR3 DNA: TGTGCCAGCAGATACCACAGCAATAGTATACATTTT.

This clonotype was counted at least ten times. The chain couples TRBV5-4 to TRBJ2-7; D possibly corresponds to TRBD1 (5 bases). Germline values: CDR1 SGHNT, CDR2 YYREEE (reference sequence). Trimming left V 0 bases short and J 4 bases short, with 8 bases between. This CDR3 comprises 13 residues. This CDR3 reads CASSLDPGYEQYF. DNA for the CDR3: TGTGCCAGCAGCTTGGACCCAGGGTACGAGCAGTACTTC. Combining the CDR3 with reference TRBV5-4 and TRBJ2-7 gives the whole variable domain ETGVTQSPTHLIKTRGQQVTLRCSSQSGHNTVSWYQQALGQGPQFIFQYYREEENGRGNFPPRFSGLQFPNYSSELNVNALELDDSALYLCASSLDPGYEQYFGPGTRLTVT.

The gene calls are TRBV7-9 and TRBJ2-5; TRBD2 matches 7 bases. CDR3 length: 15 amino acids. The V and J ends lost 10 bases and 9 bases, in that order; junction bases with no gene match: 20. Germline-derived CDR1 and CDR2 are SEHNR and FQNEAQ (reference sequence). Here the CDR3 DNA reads TGTGCCACCGGCGCCATTGGGACGGGAGGCGAGGCCCAGTACTTC. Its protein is CATGAIGTGGEAQYF.

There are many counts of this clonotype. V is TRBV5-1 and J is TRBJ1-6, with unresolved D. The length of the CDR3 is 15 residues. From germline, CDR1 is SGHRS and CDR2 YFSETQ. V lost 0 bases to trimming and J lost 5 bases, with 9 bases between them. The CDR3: CASSLEGSDNSPLHF. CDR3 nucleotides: TGCGCCAGCAGCTTGGAAGGCAGCGATAATTCACCCCTCCACTTT.

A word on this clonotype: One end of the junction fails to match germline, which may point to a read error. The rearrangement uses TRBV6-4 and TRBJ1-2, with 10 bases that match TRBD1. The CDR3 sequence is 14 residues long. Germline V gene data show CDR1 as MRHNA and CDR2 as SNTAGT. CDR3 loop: CASSESTGGNGYTF. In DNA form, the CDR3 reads TGCGCCAGCAGTGAGTCGACAGGGGGCAATGGCTACACCTTC.

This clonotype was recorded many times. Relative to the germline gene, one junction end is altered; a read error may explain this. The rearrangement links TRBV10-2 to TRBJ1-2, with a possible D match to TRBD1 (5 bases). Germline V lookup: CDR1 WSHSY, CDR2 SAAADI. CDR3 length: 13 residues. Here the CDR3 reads CASSENRNYGYTF. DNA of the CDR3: TGTGCCAGCAGTGAAAACAGGAACTATGGCTACACCTTC.

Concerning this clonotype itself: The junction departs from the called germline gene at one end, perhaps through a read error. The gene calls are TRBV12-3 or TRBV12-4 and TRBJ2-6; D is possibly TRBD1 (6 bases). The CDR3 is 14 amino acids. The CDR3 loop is CASSLRIGGNVLTF. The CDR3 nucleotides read TGTGCCAGCAGTTTACGTATAGGGGGCAACGTCCTGACTTTC.

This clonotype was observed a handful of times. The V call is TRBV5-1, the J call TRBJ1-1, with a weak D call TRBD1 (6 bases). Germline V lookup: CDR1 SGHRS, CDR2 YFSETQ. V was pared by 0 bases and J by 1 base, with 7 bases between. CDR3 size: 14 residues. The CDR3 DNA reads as TGCGCCAGCAGCTTGGAGGGACAGAACACTGAAGCTTTCTTT. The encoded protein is CASSLEGQNTEAFF.

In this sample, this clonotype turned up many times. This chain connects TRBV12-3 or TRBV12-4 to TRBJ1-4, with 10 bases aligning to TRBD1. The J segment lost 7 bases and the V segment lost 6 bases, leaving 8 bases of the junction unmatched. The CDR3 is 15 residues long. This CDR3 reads CASSRTGGEGEKLFF. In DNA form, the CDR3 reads TGTGCCAGCAGCAGGACAGGGGGTGAGGGTGAAAAACTGTTTTTT.

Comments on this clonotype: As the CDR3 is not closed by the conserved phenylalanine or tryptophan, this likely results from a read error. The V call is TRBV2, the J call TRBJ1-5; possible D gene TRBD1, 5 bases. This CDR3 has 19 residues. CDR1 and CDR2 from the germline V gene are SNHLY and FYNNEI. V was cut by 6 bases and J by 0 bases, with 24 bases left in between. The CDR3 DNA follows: TGTGCCAGCAGCCGTACCCCGGGACTAGCGGGAAATAGCAATCAGCCCCAGCATGGT. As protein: CASSRTPGLAGNSNQPQHG.

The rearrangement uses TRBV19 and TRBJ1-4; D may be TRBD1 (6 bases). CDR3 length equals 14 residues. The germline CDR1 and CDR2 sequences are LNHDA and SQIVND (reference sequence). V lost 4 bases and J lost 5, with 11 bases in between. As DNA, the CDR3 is TGTGCCAGTAGTACGACAGGAGGAAATGAAAAACTGTTTTTT. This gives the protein CASSTTGGNEKLFF.

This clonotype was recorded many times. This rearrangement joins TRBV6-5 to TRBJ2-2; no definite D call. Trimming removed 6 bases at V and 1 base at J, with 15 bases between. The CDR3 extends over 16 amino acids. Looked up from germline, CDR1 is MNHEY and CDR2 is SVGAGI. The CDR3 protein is CASSPLVQWNTGELFF. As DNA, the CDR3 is TGTGCCAGCAGCCCACTCGTCCAGTGGAACACCGGGGAGCTGTTTTTT.

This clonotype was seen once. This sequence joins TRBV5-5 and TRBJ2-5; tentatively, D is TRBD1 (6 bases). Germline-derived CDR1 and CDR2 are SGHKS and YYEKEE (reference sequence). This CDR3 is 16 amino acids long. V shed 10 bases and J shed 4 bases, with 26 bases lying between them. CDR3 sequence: CACNPGASSSSETQYF. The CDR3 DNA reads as TGTGCCTGCAATCCAGGGGCTAGCAGCTCGTCAGAGACCCAGTACTTC.

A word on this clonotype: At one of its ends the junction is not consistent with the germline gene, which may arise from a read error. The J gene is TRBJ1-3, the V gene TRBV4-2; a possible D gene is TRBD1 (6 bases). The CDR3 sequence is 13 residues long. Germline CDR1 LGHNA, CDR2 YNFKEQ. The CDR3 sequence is CASSPRGGSTIYF. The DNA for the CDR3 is TGTGCCAGCAGCCCAAGGGGGGGAAGCACCATATATTTT.

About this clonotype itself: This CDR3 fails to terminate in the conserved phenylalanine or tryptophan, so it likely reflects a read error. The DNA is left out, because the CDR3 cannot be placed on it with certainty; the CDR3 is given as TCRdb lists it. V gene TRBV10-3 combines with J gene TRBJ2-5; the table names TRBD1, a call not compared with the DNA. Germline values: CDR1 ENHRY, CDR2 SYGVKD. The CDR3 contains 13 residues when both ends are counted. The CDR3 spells CATRTGLAETQCL.

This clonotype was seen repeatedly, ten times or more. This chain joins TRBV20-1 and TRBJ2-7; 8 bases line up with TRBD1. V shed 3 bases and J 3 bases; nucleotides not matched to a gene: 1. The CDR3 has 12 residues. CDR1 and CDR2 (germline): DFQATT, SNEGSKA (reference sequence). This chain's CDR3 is CSARDRVYEQYF. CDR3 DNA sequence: TGCAGTGCTAGGGACAGGGTCTACGAGCAGTACTTC.

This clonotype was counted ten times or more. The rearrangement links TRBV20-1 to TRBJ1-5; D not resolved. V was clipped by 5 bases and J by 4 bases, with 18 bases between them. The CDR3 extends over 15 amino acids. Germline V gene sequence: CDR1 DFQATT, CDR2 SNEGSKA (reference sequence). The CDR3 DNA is TGCAGTGCTGGCCTCGAGAGAGGAGTAAATCAGCCCCAGCATTTT. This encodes CSAGLERGVNQPQHF.

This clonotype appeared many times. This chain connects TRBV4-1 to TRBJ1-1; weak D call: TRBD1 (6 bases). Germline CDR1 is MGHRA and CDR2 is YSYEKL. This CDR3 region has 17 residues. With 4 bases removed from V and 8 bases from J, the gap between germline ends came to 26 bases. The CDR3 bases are TGCGCCAGCAGCCCCACTGCTCCGCCAGGGGCGCTGCCCGAAGCTTTCTTT. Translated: CASSPTAPPGALPEAFF.

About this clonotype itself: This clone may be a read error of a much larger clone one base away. Here the CDR3 reads CASSEDGETPQREKLFF. The CDR3 nucleotides are TGTGCCAGCAGTGAAGACGGGGAAACCCCCCAGAGGGAAAAACTGTTTTTT. The V and J genes are TRBV2 and TRBJ1-4; D is ambiguous. Trimming shortened V by 1 base and J by 8 bases, and 20 bases separated the two germline ends. Germline V CDR1 and CDR2: SNHLY, FYNNEI. The CDR3 totals 17 residues.

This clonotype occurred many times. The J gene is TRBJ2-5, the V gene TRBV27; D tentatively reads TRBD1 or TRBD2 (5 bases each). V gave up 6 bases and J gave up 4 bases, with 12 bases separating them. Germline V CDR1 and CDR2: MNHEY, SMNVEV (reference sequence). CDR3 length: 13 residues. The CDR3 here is CASSRGAGETQYF. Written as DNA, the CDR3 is TGTGCCAGCAGCCGGGGCGCGGGAGAGACCCAGTACTTC.

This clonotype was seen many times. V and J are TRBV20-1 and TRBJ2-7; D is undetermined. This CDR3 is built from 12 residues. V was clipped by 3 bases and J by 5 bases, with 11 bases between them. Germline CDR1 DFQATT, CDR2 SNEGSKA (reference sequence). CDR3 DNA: TGCAGTGCTAGTTTTTTAGGCCACGAGCAGTACTTC. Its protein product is CSASFLGHEQYF.

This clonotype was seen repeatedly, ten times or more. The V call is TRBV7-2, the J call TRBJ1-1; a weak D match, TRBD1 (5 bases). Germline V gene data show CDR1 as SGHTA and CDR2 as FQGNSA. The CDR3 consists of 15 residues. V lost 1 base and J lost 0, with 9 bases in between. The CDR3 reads CASSLVRGMNTEAFF. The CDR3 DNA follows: TGTGCCAGCAGCTTAGTTCGGGGCATGAACACTGAAGCTTTCTTT.

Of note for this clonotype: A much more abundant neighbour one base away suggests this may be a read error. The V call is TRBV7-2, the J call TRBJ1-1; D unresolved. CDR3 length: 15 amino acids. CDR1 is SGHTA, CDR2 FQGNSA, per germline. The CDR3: CASSPPECMNTEAFF. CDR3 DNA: TGCGCCAGCAGCCCCCCCGAGTGTATGAACACTGAAGCTTTCTTT.

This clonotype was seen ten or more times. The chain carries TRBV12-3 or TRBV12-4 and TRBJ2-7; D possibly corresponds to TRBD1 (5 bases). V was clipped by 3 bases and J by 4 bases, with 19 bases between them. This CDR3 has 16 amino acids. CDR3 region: CASSLLDTARGYEQYF. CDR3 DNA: TGTGCCAGCAGTTTGCTTGATACGGCAAGGGGATACGAGCAGTACTTC.

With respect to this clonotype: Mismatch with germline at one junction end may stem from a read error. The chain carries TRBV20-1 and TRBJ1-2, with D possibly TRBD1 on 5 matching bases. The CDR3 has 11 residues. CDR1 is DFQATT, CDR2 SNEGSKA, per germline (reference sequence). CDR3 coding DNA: TGCAGTGCCAAAGGGACTAGCGGCCACTCCTTC. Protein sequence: CSAKGTSGHSF.

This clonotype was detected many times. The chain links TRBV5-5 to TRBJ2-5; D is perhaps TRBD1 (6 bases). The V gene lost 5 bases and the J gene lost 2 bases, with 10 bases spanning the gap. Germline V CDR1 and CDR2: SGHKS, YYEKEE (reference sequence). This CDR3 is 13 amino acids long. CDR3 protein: CASSRTDQETQYF. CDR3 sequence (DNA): TGTGCCAGCAGTAGGACAGATCAAGAGACCCAGTACTTC.